The 27 T cell receptor beta chains below all came from one sample that was sequenced in a study of spatial heterogeneity in lung cancer (dated by TCRdb to about 2019). These receptors' antigens are unknown. The sample's time point label, decoded: sample taken at primary tumor resection. What the work shows at the level of the full study, not this receptor alone: The tumor nonsynonymous mutation count correlated with the number of expanded alpha and beta TCRs within the tumor.

Library construction relied on 5' RACE. Sequenced using a NextSeq 500. Clones were called with MiXCR by TCRdb after fastp trimmed the public reads at Q25, and only in-frame beta chains were retained. One record per CDR3 amino acid sequence lists the most common genes and DNA. The sample profile shows over 10,000 distinct CDR3 sequences; less than 6.5% of them were found once. The ten biggest clones cover around 10% of the sample. The input for sequencing was lung tumor tissue, taken at surgery. These TCRs come from a female donor with early-stage non-small cell lung cancer.

This rearrangement joins TRBV20-1 to TRBJ1-5, with 10 bases lining up with TRBD1. V lost 6 bases, J lost 2 bases, and 7 bases stayed unmatched. CDR3 size: 15 residues. Germline V lookup: CDR1 DFQATT, CDR2 SNEGSKA (reference sequence). CDR3 protein: CSAPGQGGGNQPQHF. The CDR3 nucleotides are TGCAGTGCCCCTGGACAGGGGGGTGGCAATCAGCCCCAGCATTTT.

This clonotype came up many times. The chain uses TRBV5-5 and TRBJ2-3, with 10 bases lining up with TRBD2. From germline, CDR1 is SGHKS and CDR2 YYEKEE (reference sequence). The trim removed 3 bases at V and 6 bases at J, leaving 7 bases unmatched. The CDR3 consists of 15 residues. CDR3 in amino acids: CASSSLSGGRDTQYF. CDR3 coding DNA: TGTGCCAGCAGCTCACTTAGCGGGGGGCGTGATACGCAGTATTTT.

The chain uses TRBV18 and TRBJ1-4; 7 bases line up with TRBD1. Trimming at V came to 4 bases and at J to 2 bases, leaving 13 bases not matched to a gene. This CDR3 spans 18 amino acids. Looked up from germline, CDR1 is KGHSH and CDR2 is LQKENI. CDR3 coding DNA: TGTGCCAGCTCACTACCTCAGACAGGGTTTTCTACTAATGAAAAACTGTTTTTT. This codes for CASSLPQTGFSTNEKLFF.

The J gene is TRBJ2-7, the V gene TRBV12-3 or TRBV12-4, with TRBD1 as a possible D gene (5 bases). The ends were cut back, 6 bases at V and 1 base at J, with 16 bases in the middle. The CDR3 consists of 15 residues. Here the CDR3 DNA reads TGTGCCAGCAGCTTGGGTTCCCAGGGATCCTACGAGCAGTACTTC. Translated, it gives CASSLGSQGSYEQYF.

Only a few counts were recorded for this clonotype. V usage is TRBV19 and J usage is TRBJ2-1; 8 bases line up with TRBD2. Germline V gene sequence: CDR1 LNHDA, CDR2 SQIVND (reference sequence). This CDR3 spans 14 amino acids. The V segment lost 6 bases and the J segment 7 bases; nucleotides outside the gene matches: 8. CDR3 sequence: CASRGAGEWNEQFF. CDR3 nucleotides: TGTGCCAGTAGGGGAGCGGGGGAGTGGAATGAGCAGTTCTTC.

In its sample, this clonotype was seen many times. V gene TRBV7-2 combines with J gene TRBJ2-7, with a tentative D call TRBD1 (5 bases). Germline V gene sequence: CDR1 SGHTA, CDR2 FQGNSA. The CDR3 is made up of 13 amino acids. V dropped 6 bases and J dropped 2 bases, with 11 bases sitting between them. The CDR3 reads CASSRRVPYEQYF. In DNA form, the CDR3 reads TGTGCCAGCAGTCGCAGGGTCCCCTACGAGCAGTACTTC.

This clonotype was found many times. The chain recombines TRBV7-9 with TRBJ1-2, with 11 bases matching TRBD1. Germline CDR1 reads SEHNR; CDR2 reads FQNEAQ (reference sequence). The CDR3 loop spans 14 amino acids. J gave up 4 bases and V 8 bases, and 6 bases lay outside the gene matches. As DNA, the CDR3 is TGTGCCAGCCATATGGGACAGGGGGGCTATGGCTACACCTTC. It codes for CASHMGQGGYGYTF.

This clonotype was seen many times. This sequence joins TRBV10-3 and TRBJ2-7; TRBD2 might be the D (5 bases). The CDR3 runs 15 residues. Trimming removed 4 bases from V and 3 bases from J, with 16 bases in between. Germline values: CDR1 ENHRY, CDR2 SYGVKD. The CDR3 protein is CAISAQSAGNYEQYF. The CDR3, as DNA: TGTGCCATCAGTGCCCAAAGCGCGGGTAACTACGAGCAGTACTTC.

In this sample, this clonotype turned up many times. V is TRBV20-1 and J is TRBJ1-2; unclear D gene. This CDR3 spans 12 amino acids. Per the germline V gene, CDR1 is DFQATT and CDR2 is SNEGSKA (reference sequence). V was trimmed by 1 base and J by 5 bases, leaving 8 bases between them. CDR3 in DNA: TGCAGTGCTAGAGGCACAGCTTATGGCTACACCTTC. It yields the protein CSARGTAYGYTF.

This clonotype showed up many times. CDR3 DNA sequence: TGTGCCAGCAGCGTCCGCCTAGTCGGAGAGCAGTACTTC. Its translation is CASSVRLVGEQYF. V usage is TRBV9 and J usage is TRBJ2-7; D call uncertain. V was clipped by 2 bases and J by 7 bases, with 13 bases between them. The CDR3 consists of 13 residues. Germline V CDR1 and CDR2: SGDLS, YYNGEE.

The chain recombines TRBV11-2 with TRBJ1-1, with D uncertain. V was pared by 1 base and J by 0 bases, with 6 bases between. Per germline, CDR1 SGHAT and CDR2 FQNNGV. This CDR3 contains 14 residues. The CDR3 nucleotides are TGTGCCAGCAGCTTAGTTAGTATGAACACTGAAGCTTTCTTT. Translating gives CASSLVSMNTEAFF.

This rearrangement joins TRBV7-2 to TRBJ2-1; 7 bases are shared with TRBD2. The trim removed 8 bases at V and 4 bases at J, leaving 8 bases unmatched. This CDR3 is 14 amino acids long. From germline, CDR1 is SGHTA and CDR2 FQGNSA. DNA for the CDR3: TGTGCCAGCCCCCTCGCCGGGGGGTACAATGAGCAGTTCTTC. Translated, it gives CASPLAGGYNEQFF.

This clonotype has a count of ten or more. The rearrangement uses TRBV5-4 and TRBJ2-3; 7 bases align to TRBD2. Losses at the gene ends were 0 bases for V and 5 bases for J; bases not matched to a gene: 12. Germline V lookup: CDR1 SGHNT, CDR2 YYREEE (reference sequence). The CDR3 extends over 17 amino acids. In DNA form, the CDR3 reads TGTGCCAGCAGCTTGGCAGGATTAGCGGGTCTGAGAGATACGCAGTATTTT. Protein sequence: CASSLAGLAGLRDTQYF.

This clonotype has only a few counts. This chain connects TRBV3-1 to TRBJ2-3; 7 positions match TRBD2. The CDR3 has 16 amino acids. Germline CDR1 LGHDT, CDR2 YNNKEL (reference sequence). Trimming removed 0 bases from V and 5 bases from J; junction bases left unmatched: 8. DNA for the CDR3: TGTGCCAGCAGCCAAGAGAGCGGGGCCGACGTAGATACGCAGTATTTT. Translated, it gives CASSQESGADVDTQYF.

The V and J genes are TRBV20-1 and TRBJ2-7; no firm D call. V lost 0 bases to trimming and J lost 7 bases, with 16 bases between them. The germline CDR1 and CDR2 sequences are DFQATT and SNEGSKA (reference sequence). The CDR3 runs to 14 residues. CDR3 coding DNA: TGCAGTGCTAGAGACCCGAAGGGTTGGGGAGAGCAGTACTTC. Translated, it gives CSARDPKGWGEQYF.

Many counts were recorded for this clonotype. V gene TRBV6-1 combines with J gene TRBJ1-5; the match to TRBD1 covers 7 bases. The CDR3 is 14 residues long. V shed 4 bases and J 7 bases; nucleotides not matched to a gene: 7. Germline V gene lookup returns CDR1 MNHNS and CDR2 SASEGT. The DNA for the CDR3 is TGTGCCAGCAGTGTTAGACAGGGCGGACAGCCCCAGCATTTT. This gives the protein CASSVRQGGQPQHF.

This clonotype was seen at least ten times. This rearrangement joins TRBV2 to TRBJ1-6, with D hard to call. The CDR3 contains 15 residues. Trimming pared 8 bases from V and 0 bases from J, leaving 11 bases between. Germline CDR1 SNHLY, CDR2 FYNNEI. CDR3 bases: TGTGCCAGCGTCAACGAGTTCTCCTATAATTCACCCCTCCACTTT. This gives the protein CASVNEFSYNSPLHF.

The chain combines TRBV20-1 with TRBJ2-2; D unresolved. Germline V lookup: CDR1 DFQATT, CDR2 SNEGSKA (reference sequence). CDR3 length: 14 residues. V gave up 6 bases and J gave up 6 bases, with 17 bases separating them. CDR3 region: CSARTQIRSGELFF. CDR3 nucleotide sequence: TGCAGTGCCAGGACCCAGATTAGGTCCGGGGAGCTGTTTTTT.

This clonotype was counted ten times or more. J is TRBJ2-7 and V is TRBV29-1; TRBD1 might be the D (6 bases). Per germline, CDR1 SQVTM and CDR2 ANQGSEA. The germline V and J ends were trimmed by 4 bases and 4 bases, with 14 bases remaining between them. This CDR3 has 13 residues. CDR3 nucleotide sequence: TGCAGCGTTGTCTGGGACAAACCTTACGAGCAGTACTTC. Encoded protein: CSVVWDKPYEQYF.

This clonotype was found many times. The chain recombines TRBV7-3 with TRBJ2-7; D unresolved. Trimming cost V 3 bases and J 3 bases, with 9 bases left between them. Germline V gene lookup returns CDR1 SGHTA and CDR2 FQGTGA. The CDR3 is made up of 13 amino acids. The CDR3 bases are TGTGCCAGCAGCTTGACTCCAAGCTACGAGCAGTACTTC. This encodes CASSLTPSYEQYF.

The rearrangement uses TRBV10-3 and TRBJ2-7; no firm D call. Germline-derived CDR1 and CDR2 are ENHRY and SYGVKD. V was pared by 4 bases and J by 3 bases, with 16 bases between. This CDR3 is built from 15 residues. The CDR3 bases are TGTGCCATCAGTGTCCAAAGCGCGAGTAACTACGAGCAGTACTTC. Translated: CAISVQSASNYEQYF.

This clonotype came up many times. V gene TRBV7-8 combines with J gene TRBJ2-7, with a possible D match to TRBD1 (6 bases). Trimming removed 5 bases at V and 3 bases at J, with 11 bases between. This CDR3 is built from 13 residues. Germline lookup yields CDR1 SGHVS and CDR2 FQNEAQ. For the CDR3, the DNA is TGTGCCAGCAGCCCGGACAGCATCTACGAGCAGTACTTC. It is translated as CASSPDSIYEQYF.

This clonotype was detected ten times or more. The chain employs TRBV7-9 and TRBJ1-5; TRBD1 matches 7 bases. Per the germline V gene, CDR1 is SEHNR and CDR2 is FQNEAQ (reference sequence). The CDR3 consists of 13 residues. J was trimmed by 7 bases and V by 5 bases; bases with no gene match: 5. CDR3 region: CASSLTGNQPQHF. CDR3 nucleotide sequence: TGTGCCAGCAGCCTGACAGGGAACCAGCCCCAGCATTTT.

The sample holds many counts of this clonotype. The V call is TRBV7-3, the J call TRBJ2-3, with 10 bases identical to TRBD2. CDR1 and CDR2 (germline): SGHTA, FQGTGA. This CDR3 contains 18 residues. The V gene end was trimmed by 0 bases and the J gene end by 2 bases; junction bases not matched to a gene: 8. The CDR3 loop reads CASSLTRLAGANTDTQYF. Written as DNA, the CDR3 is TGTGCCAGCAGCTTAACGAGGCTAGCGGGGGCCAACACAGATACGCAGTATTTT.

This rearrangement joins TRBV24-1 to TRBJ1-1, with 7 positions matching TRBD1. Germline V gene lookup returns CDR1 KGHDR and CDR2 SFDVKD. Trimming removed 3 bases from V and 7 bases from J; junction bases left unmatched: 7. The CDR3 is made up of 14 amino acids. CDR3 in amino acids: CATSDAGQESEAFF. The CDR3 region has the DNA TGTGCCACCAGTGATGCAGGACAGGAAAGTGAAGCTTTCTTT.

This clonotype was counted ten times or more. The chain carries TRBV5-6 and TRBJ2-7; D tentatively reads TRBD1 or TRBD2 (5 bases each). V was pared by 2 bases and J by 5 bases, with 14 bases between. The CDR3 contains 14 residues. Germline lookup yields CDR1 SGHDT and CDR2 YYEEEE. The CDR3 nucleotides read TGTGCCAGCAGCTTTGCGTGGGGACCCCACGAGCAGTACTTC. Translation: CASSFAWGPHEQYF.

This clonotype occurred many times. The gene calls are TRBV12-3 or TRBV12-4 and TRBJ2-3; D might be TRBD1 (5 bases). Trimming shortened V by 6 bases and J by 5 bases, and 21 bases separated the two germline ends. The CDR3 sequence is 16 residues long. The CDR3 DNA is TGTGCCAGCAGCCAGGAATCGTCCTGGGGCCAAGATACGCAGTATTTT. Its translation is CASSQESSWGQDTQYF.